This T cell receptor beta chain was sequenced for a study of cytomegalovirus exposure and HLA in healthy donors. Researchers ran the PCR with 60 Vbeta and 13 Jbeta primers. Generated by immunoSEQ multiplex PCR, the TCRdb table keeps only in-frame clones and is missing some. This sample has approximately 150,000 clones; roughly 79% occur once, and the top ten carry about 1.5%. The CDR3 contains 18 residues. V lost 0 bases to trimming and J lost 2 bases; unmatched junction nucleotides: 12. CDR1 and CDR2 (germline): LGHNA, YNFKEQ. In nominal health when sampled, donors likely had unrecorded immune exposures nonetheless.

The sequence was collected from a young woman in good health and CMV-seronegative. The rearrangement links TRBV4-2 to TRBJ2-7, with 8 bases identical to TRBD2. The source material was PBMCs. The CDR3 coding sequence is TGTGCCAGCAGCCAAGATCGGGGGGGGAATTCAAGCCCCTACGAGCAGTACTTC. Residues: CASSQDRGGNSSPYEQYF.